The text below deals with one T cell receptor beta chain. Libraries were prepared by immunoSEQ multiplex PCR; TCRdb keeps only in-frame clonotypes and omits some of them. The data hold roughly 50,000 clones, with 88% observed a single time. This CDR3 has 14 residues. Germline-derived CDR1 and CDR2 are SGHNT and YENEEA. V dropped 2 bases and J dropped 0 bases, with 7 bases sitting between them. The entry originates in a study of radiotherapy plus CTLA-4 blockade in lung cancer. This specimen was peripheral blood, taken from a patient treated with radiotherapy plus ipilimumab. This receptor was identified in a human donor with non-small cell lung cancer whose response to radiotherapy plus ipilimumab could not be evaluated. The chain combines TRBV11-3 with TRBJ1-1; D is ambiguous. Here the CDR3 DNA reads TGTGCCAGCAGCTTAAACGCGGTGAACACTGAAGCTTTCTTT. Residues: CASSLNAVNTEAFF.